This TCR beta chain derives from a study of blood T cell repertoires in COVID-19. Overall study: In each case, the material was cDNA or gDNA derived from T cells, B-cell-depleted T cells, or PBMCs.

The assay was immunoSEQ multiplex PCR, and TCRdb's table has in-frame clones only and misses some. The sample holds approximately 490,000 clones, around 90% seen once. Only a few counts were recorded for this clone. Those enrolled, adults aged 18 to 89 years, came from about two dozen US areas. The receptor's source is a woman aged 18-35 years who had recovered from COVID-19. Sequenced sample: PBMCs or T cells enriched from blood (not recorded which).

The CDR3 loop reads CASSQPGLYGYTF. Written as DNA, the CDR3 is TGTGCCAGCAGCCAGCCAGGACTTTATGGCTACACCTTC. The V and J genes are TRBV7-9 and TRBJ1-2, with unresolved D. The CDR3 is 13 amino acids. V lost 5 bases and J lost 5, with 12 bases in between. Germline V gene sequence: CDR1 SEHNR, CDR2 FQNEAQ (reference sequence).